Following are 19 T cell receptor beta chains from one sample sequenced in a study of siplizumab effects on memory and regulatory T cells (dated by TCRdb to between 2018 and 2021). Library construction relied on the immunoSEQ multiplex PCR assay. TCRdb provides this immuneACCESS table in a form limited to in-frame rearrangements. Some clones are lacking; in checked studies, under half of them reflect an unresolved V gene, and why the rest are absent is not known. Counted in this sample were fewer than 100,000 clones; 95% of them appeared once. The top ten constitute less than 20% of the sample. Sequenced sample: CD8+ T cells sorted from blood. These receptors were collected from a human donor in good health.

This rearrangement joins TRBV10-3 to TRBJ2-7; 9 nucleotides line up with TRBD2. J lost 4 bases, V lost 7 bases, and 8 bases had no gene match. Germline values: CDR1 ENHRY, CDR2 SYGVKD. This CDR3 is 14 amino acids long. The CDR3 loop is CAIKPSGMEYEQYF. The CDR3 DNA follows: TGTGCCATCAAGCCTAGCGGGATGGAGTACGAGCAGTACTTC.

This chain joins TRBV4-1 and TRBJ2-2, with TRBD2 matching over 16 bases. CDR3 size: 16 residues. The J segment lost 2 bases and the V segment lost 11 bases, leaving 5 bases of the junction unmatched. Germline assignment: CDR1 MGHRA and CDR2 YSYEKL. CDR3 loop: CAGGLAGGQNTGELFF. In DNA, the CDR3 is TGCGCCGGGGGACTAGCGGGAGGGCAAAACACCGGGGAGCTGTTTTTT.

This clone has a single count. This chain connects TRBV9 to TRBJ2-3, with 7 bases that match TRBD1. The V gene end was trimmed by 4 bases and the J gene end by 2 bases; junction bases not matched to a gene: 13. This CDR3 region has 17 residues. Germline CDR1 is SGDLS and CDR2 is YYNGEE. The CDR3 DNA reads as TGTGCCAGCAGCCTAGAAGGGGGCCCCATTGCCACAGATACGCAGTATTTT. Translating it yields CASSLEGGPIATDTQYF.

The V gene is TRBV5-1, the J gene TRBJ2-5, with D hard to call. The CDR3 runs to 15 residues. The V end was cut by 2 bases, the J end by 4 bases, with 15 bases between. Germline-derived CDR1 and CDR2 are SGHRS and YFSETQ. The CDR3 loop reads CASSFSAAQLETQYF. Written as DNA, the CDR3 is TGCGCCAGCAGCTTTTCTGCGGCGCAGTTAGAGACCCAGTACTTC.

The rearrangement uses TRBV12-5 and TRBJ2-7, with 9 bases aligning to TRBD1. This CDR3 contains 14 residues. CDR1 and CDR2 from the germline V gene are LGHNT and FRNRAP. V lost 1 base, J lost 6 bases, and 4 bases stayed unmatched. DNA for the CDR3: TGTGCTAGTGGTTTGGGGACAGGGGCCGCCGAGCAGTACTTC. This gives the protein CASGLGTGAAEQYF.

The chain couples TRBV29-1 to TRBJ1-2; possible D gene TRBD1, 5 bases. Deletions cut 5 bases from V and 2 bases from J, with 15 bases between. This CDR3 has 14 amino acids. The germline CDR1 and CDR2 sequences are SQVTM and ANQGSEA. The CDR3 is CSVCTPDMNYGYTF. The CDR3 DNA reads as TGCAGCGTTTGCACCCCGGACATGAACTATGGCTACACCTTC.

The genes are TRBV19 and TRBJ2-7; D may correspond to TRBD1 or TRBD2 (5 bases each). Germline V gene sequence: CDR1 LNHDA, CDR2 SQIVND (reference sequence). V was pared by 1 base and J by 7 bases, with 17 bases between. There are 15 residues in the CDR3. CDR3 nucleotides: TGTGCCAGTAGTATAGGGGACCTTAAAGCAGAGGAGCAGTACTTC. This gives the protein CASSIGDLKAEEQYF.

CDR3: CASSQGPSPTNEQFF. The DNA for the CDR3 is TGCGCCAGCAGCCAAGGGCCCTCCCCTACCAATGAGCAGTTCTTC. The rearrangement links TRBV4-1 to TRBJ2-1, with D hard to call. V was clipped by 1 base and J by 6 bases, with 13 bases between them. The CDR3 sequence is 15 residues long. Germline V lookup: CDR1 MGHRA, CDR2 YSYEKL.

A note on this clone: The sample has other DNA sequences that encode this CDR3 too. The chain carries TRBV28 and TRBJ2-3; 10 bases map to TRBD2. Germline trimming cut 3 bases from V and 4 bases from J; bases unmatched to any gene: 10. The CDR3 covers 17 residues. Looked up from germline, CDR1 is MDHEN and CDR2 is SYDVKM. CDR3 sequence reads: CASSFPSSGSMADTQYF. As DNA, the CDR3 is TGTGCCAGCAGTTTCCCCTCTAGCGGGAGTATGGCAGATACGCAGTATTTT.

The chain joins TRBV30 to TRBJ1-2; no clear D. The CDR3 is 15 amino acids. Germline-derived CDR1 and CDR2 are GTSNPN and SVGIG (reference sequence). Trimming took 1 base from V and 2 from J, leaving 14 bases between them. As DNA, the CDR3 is TGTGCCTGGAGTGATTTGGCTGGAGTAAACTATGGCTACACCTTC. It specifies CAWSDLAGVNYGYTF.

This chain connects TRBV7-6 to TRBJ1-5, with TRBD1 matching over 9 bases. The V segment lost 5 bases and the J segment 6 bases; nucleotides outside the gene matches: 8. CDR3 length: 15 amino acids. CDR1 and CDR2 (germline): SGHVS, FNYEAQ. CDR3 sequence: CASSVQGTGPQPQHF. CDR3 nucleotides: TGTGCCAGCAGCGTCCAAGGGACAGGGCCTCAGCCCCAGCATTTT.

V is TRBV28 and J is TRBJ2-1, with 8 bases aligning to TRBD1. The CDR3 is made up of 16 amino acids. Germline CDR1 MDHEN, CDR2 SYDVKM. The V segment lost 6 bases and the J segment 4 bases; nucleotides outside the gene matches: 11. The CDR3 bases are TGTGCCAGCAGCAAAGACAGGGGCTTTACATACAATGAGCAGTTCTTC. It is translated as CASSKDRGFTYNEQFF.

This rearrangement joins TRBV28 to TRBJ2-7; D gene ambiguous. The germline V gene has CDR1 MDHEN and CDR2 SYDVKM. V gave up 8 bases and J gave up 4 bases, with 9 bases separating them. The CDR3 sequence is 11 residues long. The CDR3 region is CASGRGYEQYF. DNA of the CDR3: TGTGCCAGCGGCCGTGGGTACGAGCAGTACTTC.

The CDR3 DNA follows: TGTGCCAGCAGCTTAACCCTAGCGGGATACACAGATACGCAGTATTTT. Amino acids: CASSLTLAGYTDTQYF. The V call is TRBV7-8, the J call TRBJ2-3, with 9 bases lining up with TRBD2. V was clipped by 2 bases and J by 2 bases; unmatched bases: 5. The CDR3 loop spans 16 amino acids. The germline CDR1 and CDR2 sequences are SGHVS and FQNEAQ. The whole variable domain, remainder taken from reference TRBV7-8 and TRBJ2-3, is GAGVSQSPRYKVAKRGQDVALRCDPISGHVSLFWYQQALGQGPEFLTYFQNEAQLDKSGLPSDRFFAERPEGSVSTLKIQRTQQEDSAVYLCASSLTLAGYTDTQYFGPGTRLTVL.

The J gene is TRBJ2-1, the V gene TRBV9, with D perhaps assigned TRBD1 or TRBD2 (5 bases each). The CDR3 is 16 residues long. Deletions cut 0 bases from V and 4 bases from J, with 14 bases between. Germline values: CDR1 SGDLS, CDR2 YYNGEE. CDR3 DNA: TGTGCCAGCAGCGTAGAGCCCGGGGCAACGTACAATGAGCAGTTCTTC. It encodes CASSVEPGATYNEQFF.

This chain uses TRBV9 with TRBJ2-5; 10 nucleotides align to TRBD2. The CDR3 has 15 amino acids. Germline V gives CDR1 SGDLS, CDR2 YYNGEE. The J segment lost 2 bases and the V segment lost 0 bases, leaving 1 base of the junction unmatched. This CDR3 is CASSVGGLAQETQYF. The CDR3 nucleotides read TGTGCCAGCAGCGTAGGGGGACTAGCGCAAGAGACCCAGTACTTC.

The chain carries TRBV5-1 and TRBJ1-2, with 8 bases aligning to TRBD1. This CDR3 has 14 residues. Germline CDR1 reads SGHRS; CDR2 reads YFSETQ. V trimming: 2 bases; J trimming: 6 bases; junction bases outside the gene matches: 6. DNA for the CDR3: TGCGCCAGCAGCTTTGAATCGGACAGGGATGGCTACACCTTC. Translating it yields CASSFESDRDGYTF.

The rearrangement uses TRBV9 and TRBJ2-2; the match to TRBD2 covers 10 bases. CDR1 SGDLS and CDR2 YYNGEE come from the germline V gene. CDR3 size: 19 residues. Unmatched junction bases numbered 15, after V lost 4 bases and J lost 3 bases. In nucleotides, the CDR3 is TGTGCCAGCAGCCTCCTAGCGGGAGAGGGAGGAGAAGACACCGGGGAGCTGTTTTTT. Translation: CASSLLAGEGGEDTGELFF.

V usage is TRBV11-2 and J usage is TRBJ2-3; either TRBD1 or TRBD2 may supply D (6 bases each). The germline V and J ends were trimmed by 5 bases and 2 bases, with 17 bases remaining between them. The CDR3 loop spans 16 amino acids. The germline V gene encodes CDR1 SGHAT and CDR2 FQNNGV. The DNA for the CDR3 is TGTGCCAGCAGCCCCCTTGGGGGGCGGCACACAGATACGCAGTATTTT. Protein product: CASSPLGGRHTDTQYF.